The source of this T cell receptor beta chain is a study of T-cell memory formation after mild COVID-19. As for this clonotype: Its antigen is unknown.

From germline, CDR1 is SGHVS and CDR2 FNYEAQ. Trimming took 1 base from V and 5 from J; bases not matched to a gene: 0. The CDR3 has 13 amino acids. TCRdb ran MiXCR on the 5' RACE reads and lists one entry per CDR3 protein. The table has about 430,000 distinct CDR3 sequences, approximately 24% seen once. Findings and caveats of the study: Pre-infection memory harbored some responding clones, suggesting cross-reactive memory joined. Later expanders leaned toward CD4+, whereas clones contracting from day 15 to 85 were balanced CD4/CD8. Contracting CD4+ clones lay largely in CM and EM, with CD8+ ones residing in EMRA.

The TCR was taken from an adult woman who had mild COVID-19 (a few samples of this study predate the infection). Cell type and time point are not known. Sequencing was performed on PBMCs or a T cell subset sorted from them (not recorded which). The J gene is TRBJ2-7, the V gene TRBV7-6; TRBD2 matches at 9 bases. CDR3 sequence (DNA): TGTGCCAGCAGCTTAGGCGGGAGGGACGAGCAGTACTTC. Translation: CASSLGGRDEQYF.